The 27 T cell receptor beta chains in this list originate from one sample, sequenced in a study of control samples from healthy donors and cancer patients. Data came from immunoSEQ multiplex PCR; TCRdb stores just in-frame clones and leaves some out. The sample contains about 69,000 clones, around four fifths of which appear only once. The sequencing input was PBMCs. These receptors all come from a woman aged 50 to 65 with lung cancer.

This clone has a single count. One junction end does not reproduce the germline sequence, and a read error may be involved. The V and J genes are TRBV6-1 and TRBJ1-2, with a possible D match to TRBD1 (6 bases). CDR1 MNHNS and CDR2 SASEGT come from the germline V gene. This CDR3 spans 14 amino acids. CDR3 sequence: CASTERGASYGYTF. CDR3 coding DNA: TGTGCCAGCACTGAACGGGGGGCATCCTATGGCTACACCTTC.

This clone was found once. This chain uses TRBV4-3 with TRBJ1-3, with TRBD1 matching over 7 bases. This CDR3 has 14 residues. Trimming cost V 0 bases and J 4 bases; bases outside gene matches: 0. Germline V gene sequence: CDR1 LGHNA, CDR2 YSLEER. The CDR3 reads CASSQDRGGNTIYF. The CDR3 DNA follows: TGCGCCAGCAGCCAAGACAGGGGGGGAAACACCATATATTTT.

This clone was seen only once. This chain joins TRBV18 and TRBJ2-3; D perhaps matches TRBD2 (5 bases). CDR1 is KGHSH and CDR2 is LQKENI in the germline V gene. Trimming took 8 bases from V and 3 from J, leaving 18 bases between them. CDR3 length: 15 amino acids. The CDR3 region has the DNA TGTGCCAGCCAAATGGCTAGTGAGGGTACAGATACGCAGTATTTT. This gives the protein CASQMASEGTDTQYF.

The chain combines TRBV13 with TRBJ1-1; the D is unclear. V was clipped by 3 bases and J by 6 bases, with 17 bases between them. The germline V gene has CDR1 PRHDT and CDR2 FYEKMQ (reference sequence). The CDR3 length is 15 residues. The CDR3 bases are TGTGCCAGCAGCTTGGGATTTTTTGGGGTCCCTGAAGCTTTCTTT. This sequence encodes CASSLGFFGVPEAFF.

This clone was recorded a few times. V gene TRBV7-2 combines with J gene TRBJ1-1, with D tentatively TRBD1 (5 bases). Germline V gene sequence: CDR1 SGHTA, CDR2 FQGNSA. The CDR3 is 12 amino acids. Trimming took 2 bases from V and 11 from J, leaving 12 bases between them. This CDR3 is CASSLWGGPAFF. The CDR3 nucleotides are TGTGCCAGCAGCTTATGGGGGGGTCCTGCTTTCTTT. Full variable domain (outside the CDR3, taken from reference TRBV7-2 and TRBJ1-1): GAGVSQSPSNKVTEKGKDVELRCDPISGHTALYWYRQSLGQGLEFLIYFQGNSAPDKSGLPSDRFSAERTGGSVSTLTIQRTQQEDSAVYLCASSLWGGPAFFGQGTRLTVV.

In this sample, this clone turned up once. The junction does not match germline at one end; this may be a read error. The rearrangement links TRBV5-1 to TRBJ2-7; 10 bases agree with TRBD1. Germline V lookup: CDR1 SGHRS, CDR2 YFSETQ. The CDR3 sequence is 15 residues long. The DNA of the CDR3 is TGCGCCAGCAGCTTGAGGGGACAGGGGAATGCGCAGAGGCACTTC. Amino acid sequence: CASSLRGQGNAQRHF.

Notes on this clone: This same CDR3 is encoded by further DNA sequences in the sample. The genes are TRBV6-5 and TRBJ1-2; D not certain. Trimming took off 4 bases at V and 3 bases at J, with 9 bases between the two ends. The germline V gene encodes CDR1 MNHEY and CDR2 SVGAGI. This CDR3 has 13 residues. The CDR3, as DNA: TGTGCCAGCAGTTTGACACGGTACTATGGCTACACCTTC. Translation gives CASSLTRYYGYTF.

J is TRBJ1-5 and V is TRBV7-8, with D perhaps TRBD1 (6 bases). The CDR3 contains 15 residues. CDR1 and CDR2 from the germline V gene are SGHVS and FQNEAQ. V lost 7 bases to trimming and J lost 0 bases, with 13 bases between them. This CDR3 is CASTGDNYSNQPQHF. CDR3 sequence (DNA): TGTGCCAGCACCGGGGACAACTATAGCAATCAGCCCCAGCATTTT.

The rearrangement links TRBV5-1 to TRBJ2-7; D is unresolved. The CDR3 runs 12 residues. The ends were cut back, 1 base at V and 4 bases at J, with 6 bases in the middle. Germline V gene sequence: CDR1 SGHRS, CDR2 YFSETQ. CDR3 amino acids: CASSLTMYEQYF. CDR3 DNA: TGCGCCAGCAGCTTGACAATGTACGAGCAGTACTTC.

This sequence joins TRBV7-9 and TRBJ1-3; perhaps TRBD1 as D (6 bases). Trimming removed 5 bases at V and 0 bases at J, with 11 bases between. Germline V gene sequence: CDR1 SEHNR, CDR2 FQNEAQ (reference sequence). The CDR3 covers 15 residues. CDR3 bases: TGTGCCAGCAGCCCCTGGACAGCCTCTGGAAACACCATATATTTT. Translating it yields CASSPWTASGNTIYF.

The gene calls are TRBV20-1 and TRBJ1-4; D call uncertain. V was clipped by 6 bases and J by 8 bases, with 7 bases between them. Per the germline V gene, CDR1 is DFQATT and CDR2 is SNEGSKA (reference sequence). The CDR3 contains 10 residues. The CDR3 reads CSAEREKLFF. CDR3 nucleotide sequence: TGCAGTGCCGAACGGGAAAAACTGTTTTTT.

With respect to this clone: At the DNA level, this CDR3 is encoded by other sequences in the same sample as well. The rearrangement joins TRBV7-8 to TRBJ1-2; the D is unclear. CDR1 is SGHVS, CDR2 FQNEAQ, per germline. The CDR3 has 12 amino acids. Trimming took off 2 bases at V and 6 bases at J, with 7 bases between the two ends. The CDR3 nucleotides are TGTGCCAGCAGCTTACGGGGTGATGGCTACACCTTC. Amino acids: CASSLRGDGYTF.

V gene TRBV19 combines with J gene TRBJ2-2; TRBD2 aligns across 7 bases. The CDR3 covers 15 residues. Germline-derived CDR1 and CDR2 are LNHDA and SQIVND (reference sequence). The V and J ends lost 3 bases and 8 bases, in that order; junction bases with no gene match: 9. CDR3 amino acids: CASSMWEGKEGELFF. The CDR3 nucleotides are TGTGCCAGTAGTATGTGGGAGGGCAAAGAAGGGGAGCTGTTTTTT.

The table lists this clone with a count of one. This rearrangement joins TRBV5-1 to TRBJ2-2; D perhaps matches TRBD2 (5 bases). Trimming pared 10 bases from V and 3 bases from J, leaving 16 bases between. Per germline, CDR1 SGHRS and CDR2 YFSETQ. There are 14 residues in the CDR3. CDR3 sequence reads: CADPSAGDTGELFF. The CDR3 DNA follows: TGCGCCGACCCCTCAGCCGGGGACACCGGGGAGCTGTTTTTT.

CDR3 sequence: CASSSSGQPYSNQPQHF. CDR3 nucleotides: TGTGCCAGCAGTTCTTCTGGACAGCCTTATAGCAATCAGCCCCAGCATTTT. V and J are TRBV6-2 or TRBV6-3 and TRBJ1-5; a weak D match, TRBD1 (6 bases). CDR1 and CDR2 from the germline V gene are MNHEY and SVGEGT. This CDR3 contains 17 residues. The V end was cut by 4 bases, the J end by 0 bases, with 16 bases between.

Points on this clone: Likely a read error: the CDR3 ends without its conserved phenylalanine or tryptophan. The DNA is omitted, as the CDR3 cannot be located on it reliably, and the CDR3 follows TCRdb's listing. The V call is TRBV6-1, the J call TRBJ1-2; TRBD1 is taken as the D call from the table, unchecked against the DNA. With termini counted, the CDR3 has 10 amino acids. Germline CDR1 MNHNS, CDR2 SASEGT. Here the CDR3 reads CASSEVGQVV.

This clone was counted once. The gene calls are TRBV12-3 or TRBV12-4 and TRBJ1-5; D gene unclear. There are 13 residues in the CDR3. V was cut by 5 bases and J by 7 bases, with 12 bases left in between. The CDR3 nucleotides read TGTGCCAGCAGTGGGGAGGGAACGCAGCCCCAGCATTTT. This codes for CASSGEGTQPQHF.

The chain links TRBV7-6 to TRBJ2-2; 11 bases map to TRBD1. The CDR3 has 18 amino acids. Germline loops: CDR1 SGHVS, CDR2 FNYEAQ. V was clipped by 2 bases and J by 7 bases; unmatched bases: 12. DNA of the CDR3: TGTGCCAGCAGCTTATCCATACCGGACAGGGGGCTTAACGGGGAGCTGTTTTTT. Protein product: CASSLSIPDRGLNGELFF.

The V gene is TRBV27, the J gene TRBJ1-2, with 7 bases matching TRBD1. After removal of 1 base from V and 6 bases from J, the junction contained 5 bases not matched to a gene. The germline CDR1 and CDR2 sequences are MNHEY and SMNVEV (reference sequence). CDR3 length equals 14 residues. Here the CDR3 reads CASSLFKGAHGYTF. In DNA, the CDR3 is TGTGCCAGCAGTTTATTCAAGGGGGCGCATGGCTACACCTTC.

This chain uses TRBV3-1 (or the pseudogene TRBV3-2) with TRBJ2-1, with 8 bases identical to TRBD2. This CDR3 region has 16 residues. V lost 5 bases to trimming and J lost 7 bases; unmatched junction nucleotides: 13. The germline CDR1 and CDR2 sequences are LGHDT and YNNKEL (reference sequence). This chain's CDR3 is CASSTTRRGVLNEQFF. In nucleotides, the CDR3 is TGTGCCAGCAGCACGACTAGGCGGGGGGTCTTGAATGAGCAGTTCTTC.

The chain employs TRBV5-1 and TRBJ1-3; D is uncertain. Germline CDR1 and CDR2: SGHRS and YFSETQ. The CDR3 has 15 amino acids. V lost 0 bases and J lost 0, with 7 bases in between. CDR3: CASSLVGGSGNTIYF. Here the CDR3 DNA reads TGCGCCAGCAGCTTGGTGGGTGGCTCTGGAAACACCATATATTTT.

The chain is built from TRBV2 and TRBJ1-6; no reliable D call. The CDR3 length is 15 residues. Trimming took off 2 bases at V and 2 bases at J, with 7 bases between the two ends. Germline assignment: CDR1 SNHLY and CDR2 FYNNEI. The CDR3 region has the DNA TGTGCCAGCAGTGAAACGCAGACCTATAATTCACCCCTCCACTTT. The encoded protein is CASSETQTYNSPLHF.

The chain couples TRBV2 to TRBJ2-7; D remains ambiguous. The germline V gene has CDR1 SNHLY and CDR2 FYNNEI. Between the trimmed V and J ends, which lost 2 bases and 0 bases, there was a span of 11 bases. The CDR3 is 15 amino acids. In DNA, the CDR3 is TGTGCCAGCAGTGAACGATTATTTAGCTCCTACGAGCAGTACTTC. This encodes CASSERLFSSYEQYF.

The rearrangement links TRBV6-5 to TRBJ1-5; D is unclear. CDR3 length: 13 amino acids. The germline CDR1 and CDR2 sequences are MNHEY and SVGAGI. The V end was cut by 8 bases, the J end by 6 bases, with 14 bases between. Here the CDR3 reads CASRLLEGQPQHF. The CDR3 region has the DNA TGTGCCAGCCGCCTACTCGAAGGTCAGCCCCAGCATTTT.

The rearrangement links TRBV11-2 to TRBJ1-5; 7 positions match TRBD1. V shed 2 bases and J 3 bases; nucleotides not matched to a gene: 1. The CDR3 is 14 residues long. Per germline, CDR1 SGHAT and CDR2 FQNNGV. The CDR3 sequence: CASSLTGDNQPQHF. As DNA, the CDR3 is TGTGCCAGCAGCTTAACAGGGGACAATCAGCCCCAGCATTTT.

The V and J genes are TRBV4-1 and TRBJ1-5; 8 bases are a match to TRBD1. The CDR3 is 15 residues long. V was clipped by 9 bases and J by 1 base; unmatched bases: 8. The V gene's germline CDR1 is MGHRA and CDR2 YSYEKL. The CDR3 DNA sequence: TGCGCCAGTGGACAGGGTGGGGGGAGCAATCAGCCCCAGCATTTT. This translates into CASGQGGGSNQPQHF.

The chain uses TRBV15 and TRBJ1-6, with 12 bases identical to TRBD1. The junction had 6 bases not matched to a gene; V was cut back by 1 base and J by 8 bases. CDR1 and CDR2 from the germline V gene are LNHNV and YYDKDF (reference sequence). The CDR3 runs 17 residues. The CDR3 spells CATSRGGTGGEYSPLHF. DNA of the CDR3: TGTGCCACCAGCAGAGGTGGGACAGGGGGCGAATATTCACCCCTCCACTTT.